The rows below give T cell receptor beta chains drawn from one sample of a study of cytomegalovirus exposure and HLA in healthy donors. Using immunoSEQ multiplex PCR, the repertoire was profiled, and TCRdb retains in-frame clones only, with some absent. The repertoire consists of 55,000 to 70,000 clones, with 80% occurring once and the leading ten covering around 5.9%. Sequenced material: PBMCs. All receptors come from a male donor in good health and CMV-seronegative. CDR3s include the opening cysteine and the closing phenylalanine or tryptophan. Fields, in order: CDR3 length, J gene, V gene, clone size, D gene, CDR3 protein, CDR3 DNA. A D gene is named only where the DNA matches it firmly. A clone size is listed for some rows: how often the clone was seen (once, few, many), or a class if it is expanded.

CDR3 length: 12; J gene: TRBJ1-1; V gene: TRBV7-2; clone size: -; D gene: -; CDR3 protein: CASSLAGGEAFF; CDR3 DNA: TGTGCCAGCAGCTTAGCAGGGGGTGAAGCTTTCTTT
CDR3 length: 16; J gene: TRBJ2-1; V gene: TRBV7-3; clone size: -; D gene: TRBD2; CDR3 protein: CASSLGGGAEGNEQFF; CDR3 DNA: TGTGCCAGCAGCTTAGGCGGGGGGGCTGAGGGGAATGAGCAGTTCTTC
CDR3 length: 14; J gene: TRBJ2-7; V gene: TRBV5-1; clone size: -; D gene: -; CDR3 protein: CASSLGTIPYEQYF; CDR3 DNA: TGCGCCAGCAGCTTGGGGACAATCCCCTACGAGCAGTACTTC
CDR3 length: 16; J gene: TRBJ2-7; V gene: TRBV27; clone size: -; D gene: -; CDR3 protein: CASSLWATGRSYEQYF; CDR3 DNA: TGTGCCAGCAGTCTATGGGCTACAGGGCGCTCCTACGAGCAGTACTTC
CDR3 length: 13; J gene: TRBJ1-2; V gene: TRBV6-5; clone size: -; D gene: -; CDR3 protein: CASRSDRNYGYTF; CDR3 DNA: TGTGCCAGCAGGTCCGACAGGAACTATGGCTACACCTTC
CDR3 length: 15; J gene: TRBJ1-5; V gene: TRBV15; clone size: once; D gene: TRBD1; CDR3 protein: CATSRLDRGNQPQHF; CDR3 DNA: TGTGCCACCAGCAGGTTGGACAGGGGGAATCAGCCCCAGCATTTT
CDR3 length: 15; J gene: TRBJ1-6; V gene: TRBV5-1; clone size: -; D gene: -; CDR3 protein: CASSSRTWTNSPLHF; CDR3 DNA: TGCGCCAGCAGCTCTAGGACATGGACTAATTCACCCCTCCACTTT
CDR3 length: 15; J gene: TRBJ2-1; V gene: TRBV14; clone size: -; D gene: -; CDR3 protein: CASSQVGGGHNEQFF; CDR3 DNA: TGTGCCAGCAGCCAAGTTGGCGGGGGCCACAATGAGCAGTTCTTC
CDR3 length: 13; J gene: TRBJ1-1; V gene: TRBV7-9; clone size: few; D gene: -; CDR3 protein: CASSLDAGVRAFF; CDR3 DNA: TGTGCCAGCAGCTTAGACGCGGGGGTTCGAGCTTTCTTT
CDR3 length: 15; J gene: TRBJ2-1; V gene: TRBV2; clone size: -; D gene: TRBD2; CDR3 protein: CASRIGAGSYNEQFF; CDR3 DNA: TGTGCCAGCAGGATCGGAGCGGGGTCCTACAATGAGCAGTTCTTC
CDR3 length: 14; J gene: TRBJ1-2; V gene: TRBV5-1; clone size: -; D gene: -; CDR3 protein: CASGPYQGFDGYTF; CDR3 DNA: TGCGCCAGCGGACCCTATCAGGGGTTCGATGGCTACACCTTC
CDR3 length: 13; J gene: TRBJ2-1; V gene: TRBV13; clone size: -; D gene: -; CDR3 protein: CASSGPGVNEQFF; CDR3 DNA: TGTGCCAGCAGCGGCCCCGGGGTTAATGAGCAGTTCTTC
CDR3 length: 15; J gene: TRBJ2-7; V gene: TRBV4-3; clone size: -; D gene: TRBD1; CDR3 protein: CASSHLTGGLYEQYF; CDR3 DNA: TGCGCCAGCAGCCACCTGACAGGGGGCCTCTACGAGCAGTACTTC
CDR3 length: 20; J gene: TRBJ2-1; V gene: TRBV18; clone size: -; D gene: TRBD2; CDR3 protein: CASSPPSRGALSSSYNEQFF; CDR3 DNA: TGTGCCAGCTCACCACCGTCGCGGGGGGCCTTATCTAGCTCCTACAATGAGCAGTTCTTC
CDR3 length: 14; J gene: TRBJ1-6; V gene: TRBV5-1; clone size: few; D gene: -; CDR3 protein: CASSLGEAGPPLHF; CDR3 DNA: TGCGCCAGCAGCTTGGGTGAGGCGGGCCCACCCCTCCACTTT
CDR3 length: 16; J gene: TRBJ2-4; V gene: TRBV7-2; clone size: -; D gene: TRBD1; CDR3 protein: CASSLGRTGAKNIQYF; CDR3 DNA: TGTGCCAGCAGCTTAGGAAGGACAGGAGCCAAAAACATTCAGTACTTC
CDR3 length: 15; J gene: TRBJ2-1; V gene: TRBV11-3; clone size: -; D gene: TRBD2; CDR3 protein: CASSPSGGSYNEQFF; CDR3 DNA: TGTGCCAGCAGCCCAAGCGGGGGCTCCTACAATGAGCAGTTCTTC
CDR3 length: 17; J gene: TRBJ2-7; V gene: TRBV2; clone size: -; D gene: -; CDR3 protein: CASSEDVGQGISYEQYF; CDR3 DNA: TGTGCCAGCAGTGAAGATGTTGGGCAGGGGATTTCCTACGAGCAGTACTTC
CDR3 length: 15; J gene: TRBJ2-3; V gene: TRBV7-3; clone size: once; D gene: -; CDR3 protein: CASSLRDYRADTQYF; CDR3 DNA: TGTGCCAGCAGCTTAAGGGACTACAGGGCAGATACGCAGTATTTT
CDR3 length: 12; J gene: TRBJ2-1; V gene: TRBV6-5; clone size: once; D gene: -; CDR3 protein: CASSPGDNEQFF; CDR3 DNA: TGTGCCAGCAGTCCAGGCGATAATGAGCAGTTCTTC
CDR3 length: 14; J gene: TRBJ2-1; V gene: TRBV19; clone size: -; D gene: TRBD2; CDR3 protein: CATSGRSSYNEQFF; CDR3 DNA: TGTGCCACCAGCGGGAGGAGCTCCTACAATGAGCAGTTCTTC
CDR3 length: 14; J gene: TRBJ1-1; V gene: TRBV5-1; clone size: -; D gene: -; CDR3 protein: CASSTWGDLTEAFF; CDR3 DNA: TGCGCCAGTAGCACTTGGGGGGACCTCACTGAAGCTTTCTTT
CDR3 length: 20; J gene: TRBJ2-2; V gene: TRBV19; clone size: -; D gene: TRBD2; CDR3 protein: CASSIARLAGLVGYTGELFF; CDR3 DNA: TGTGCCAGTAGTATAGCGCGGCTAGCGGGGCTTGTAGGTTACACCGGGGAGCTGTTTTTT
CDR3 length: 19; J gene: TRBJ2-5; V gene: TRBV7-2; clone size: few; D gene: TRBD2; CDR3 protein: CASSLAPGTSGGAVETQYF; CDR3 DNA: TGTGCCAGCAGCTTAGCGCCCGGGACTAGCGGGGGGGCCGTAGAGACCCAGTACTTC
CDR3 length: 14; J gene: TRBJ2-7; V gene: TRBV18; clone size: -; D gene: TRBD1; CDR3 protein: CASSLTGLYDEQYF; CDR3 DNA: TGTGCCAGCTCCTTGACAGGGCTCTACGACGAGCAGTACTTC
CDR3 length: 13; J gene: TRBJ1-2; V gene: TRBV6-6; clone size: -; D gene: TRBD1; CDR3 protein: CASNDRGPYGYTF; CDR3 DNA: TGTGCCAGCAACGACAGGGGGCCGTATGGCTACACCTTC
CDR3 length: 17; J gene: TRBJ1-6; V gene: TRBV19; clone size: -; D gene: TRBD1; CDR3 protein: CASSTGHGTGYNSPLHF; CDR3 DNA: TGTGCCAGTAGTACCGGACACGGGACAGGCTATAATTCACCCCTCCACTTT
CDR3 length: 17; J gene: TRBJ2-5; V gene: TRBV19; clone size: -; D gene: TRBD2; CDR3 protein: CASSMRTSGASQETQYF; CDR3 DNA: TGTGCCAGTAGTATGAGGACTAGCGGGGCCTCCCAAGAGACCCAGTACTTC
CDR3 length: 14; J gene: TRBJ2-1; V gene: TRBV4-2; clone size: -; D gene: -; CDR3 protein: CASSQDLLAREQFF; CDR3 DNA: TGTGCCAGCAGCCAAGATCTCCTAGCTCGTGAGCAGTTCTTC
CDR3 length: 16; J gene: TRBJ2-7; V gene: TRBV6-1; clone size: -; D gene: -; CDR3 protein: CASSEARSPRSYEQYF; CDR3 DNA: TGTGCCAGCAGTGAAGCGAGGAGCCCCCGCTCCTACGAGCAGTACTTC
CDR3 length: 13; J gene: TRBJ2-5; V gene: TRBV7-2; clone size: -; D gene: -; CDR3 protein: CASSGGAQETQYF; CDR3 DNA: TGTGCCAGCAGTGGGGGGGCACAAGAGACCCAGTACTTC
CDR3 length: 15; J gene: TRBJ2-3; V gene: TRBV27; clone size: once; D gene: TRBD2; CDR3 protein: CASSPRGEGADTQYF; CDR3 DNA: TGTGCCAGCAGTCCGCGGGGGGAAGGCGCAGATACGCAGTATTTT
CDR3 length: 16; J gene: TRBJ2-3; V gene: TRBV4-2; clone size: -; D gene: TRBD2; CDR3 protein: CASSQDKASGRDTQYF; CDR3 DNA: TGTGCCAGCAGCCAAGACAAAGCTAGCGGGCGAGATACGCAGTATTTT